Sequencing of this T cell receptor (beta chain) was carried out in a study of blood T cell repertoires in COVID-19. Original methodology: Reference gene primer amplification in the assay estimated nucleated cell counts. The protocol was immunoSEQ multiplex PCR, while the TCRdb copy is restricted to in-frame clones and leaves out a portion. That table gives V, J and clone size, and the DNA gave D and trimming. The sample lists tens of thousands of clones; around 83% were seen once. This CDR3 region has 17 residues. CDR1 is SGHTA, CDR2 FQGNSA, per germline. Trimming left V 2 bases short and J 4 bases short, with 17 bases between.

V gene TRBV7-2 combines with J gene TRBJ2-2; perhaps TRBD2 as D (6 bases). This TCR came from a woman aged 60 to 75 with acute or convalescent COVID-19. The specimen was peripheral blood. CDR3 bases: TGTGCCAGCAGCTTAACCTCGGGGGAGACGACCACCGGGGAGCTGTTTTTT. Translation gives CASSLTSGETTTGELFF. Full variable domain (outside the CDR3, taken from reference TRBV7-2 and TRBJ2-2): GAGVSQSPSNKVTEKGKDVELRCDPISGHTALYWYRQSLGQGLEFLIYFQGNSAPDKSGLPSDRFSAERTGGSVSTLTIQRTQQEDSAVYLCASSLTSGETTTGELFFGEGSRLTVL.